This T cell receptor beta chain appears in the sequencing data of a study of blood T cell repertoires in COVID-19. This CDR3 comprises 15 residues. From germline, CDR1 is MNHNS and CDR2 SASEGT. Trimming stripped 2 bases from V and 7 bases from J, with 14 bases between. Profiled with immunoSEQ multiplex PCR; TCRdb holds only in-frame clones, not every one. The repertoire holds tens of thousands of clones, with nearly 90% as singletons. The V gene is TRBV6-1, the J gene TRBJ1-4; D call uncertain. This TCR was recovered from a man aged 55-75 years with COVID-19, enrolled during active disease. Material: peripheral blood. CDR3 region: CASSESQARSEKLFF. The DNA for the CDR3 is TGTGCCAGCAGTGAATCCCAGGCCAGGTCTGAAAAACTGTTTTTT.